This record looks at one T cell receptor beta chain sequence and its context. The CDR3 is 16 amino acids. The V and J ends lost 1 base and 5 bases respectively, with 14 bases between them. The germline V gene encodes CDR1 MGHRA and CDR2 YSYEKL. These data originate in a study of blood T cell repertoires in COVID-19. Looking at the study overall: T cells, B-cell-depleted T cells, or PBMCs supplied cDNA or gDNA.

Followed over time, Seattle patients had been enrolled while infection was active. Study processing details: Estimation of nucleated cell counts relied on the amplification of reference gene primers. Generated by immunoSEQ multiplex PCR, the TCRdb table keeps only in-frame clones and is missing some. V, J and clone size were drawn from that table, and D and trimming were deduced from the DNA. The sample includes approximately 300,000 clones, 75% to 95% of them seen just once. The receptor comes from a woman aged 25-40 years with COVID-19, enrolled during active disease. The gene calls are TRBV4-1 and TRBJ1-4, with a weak D call TRBD1 (6 bases). The sample comprised peripheral blood. For the CDR3, the DNA is TGCGCCAGCAGCCAAGTCTCGGACAGTTTAAATGAAAAACTGTTTTTT. Translated: CASSQVSDSLNEKLFF.